This T cell receptor (beta chain) was found in a study of cytomegalovirus exposure and HLA in healthy donors. Overall study findings and caveats: Most TCR sequences were seen very rarely across donors, but some public TCRs occurred in many. Within the approximately 130 validation repertoires, first-cohort TCR clusters tended to co-occur, according to a later analysis.

This clone has just a few counts. Its antigen is still unknown. TCRdb's copy holds only in-frame clones and misses some; the assay was immunoSEQ multiplex PCR. The table lists roughly 330,000 clones, around 90% of them singletons, with roughly 1.2% in the top ten. The V gene's germline CDR1 is LNHDA and CDR2 SQIVND (reference sequence). The CDR3 is 13 residues long. J was trimmed by 6 bases and V by 4 bases; bases with no gene match: 3. This chain uses TRBV19 with TRBJ2-7; 10 bases match TRBD1. The sequence came from a woman aged 25 to 45 in good health and CMV-seropositive. Sequenced input: PBMCs. The CDR3 DNA reads as TGTGCCAGTAGTACCGGGACAGGGGTCGAGCAGTACTTC. It codes for CASSTGTGVEQYF. Filled out from reference TRBV19 and TRBJ2-7, the complete variable domain reads DGGITQSPKYLFRKEGQNVTLSCEQNLNHDAMYWYRQDPGQGLRLIYYSQIVNDFQKGDIAEGYSVSREKKESFPLTVTSAQKNPTAFYLCASSTGTGVEQYFGPGTRLTVT.